These 6 T cell receptor beta chains were all obtained from the same sample, sequenced in a study of OX40 agonist ivuxolimab in advanced cancers. The library was built by means of the immunoSEQ multiplex PCR assay. TCRdb took over this immuneACCESS table, retaining in-frame rearrangements with V and J assigned. Such tables are incomplete; in checked studies, under half of the missing clones stem from an unresolved V gene, and the remainder is unexplained. The sample has about 26,000 clones on record, over 70% of them singletons. The ten largest clonotypes hold more than 11% of the sample. The sample consisted of CD4+ or CD8+ T cells sorted from blood, taken in a trial of the OX40 agonist ivuxolimab. These TCRs come from an adult with an advanced solid tumor such as melanoma, head and neck, liver or kidney cancer.

This chain links TRBV6-5 with TRBJ1-2; D is perhaps TRBD1 (6 bases). The V gene's germline CDR1 is MNHEY and CDR2 SVGAGI. There are 13 residues in the CDR3. The V end lost 2 bases, the J end lost 7 bases, and 11 bases lay between the germline ends. The CDR3 region has the DNA TGTGCCAGCAGTTACAAAGGACAGTCTGGCTACACCTTC. Its translation: CASSYKGQSGYTF.

This clone was seen only a few times. This chain connects TRBV28 to TRBJ1-1, with 10 bases lining up with TRBD1. V gave up 4 bases and J gave up 8 bases; unmatched junction bases: 1. The CDR3 runs 12 residues. The germline V gene encodes CDR1 MDHEN and CDR2 SYDVKM. The CDR3: CASSSGQGEAFF. Written as DNA, the CDR3 is TGTGCCAGCAGTTCGGGACAGGGGGAAGCTTTCTTT.

This sequence joins TRBV4-3 and TRBJ1-4; 8 bases align to TRBD1. Trimming at V came to 5 bases and at J to 0 bases, leaving 2 bases not matched to a gene. This CDR3 spans 15 amino acids. Germline V lookup: CDR1 LGHNA, CDR2 YSLEER. The CDR3 reads CASSGQGPTNEKLFF. DNA of the CDR3: TGCGCCAGCAGCGGACAGGGACCAACTAATGAAAAACTGTTTTTT.

This clone was seen a single time. V and J are TRBV10-3 and TRBJ2-7; a possible D gene is TRBD1 (6 bases). V was clipped by 3 bases and J by 1 base, with 10 bases between them. CDR3 length equals 14 residues. Germline CDR1 is ENHRY and CDR2 is SYGVKD. CDR3 sequence (DNA): TGTGCCATCAGTGACACAGGGAATTCCTACGAGCAGTACTTC. Translating gives CAISDTGNSYEQYF.

This clone has more than one count but fewer than ten. The chain couples TRBV11-3 to TRBJ2-6, with TRBD2 as a possible D gene (6 bases). Germline CDR1 SGHNT, CDR2 YENEEA. The CDR3 has 15 residues. Trimming pared 2 bases from V and 3 bases from J, leaving 8 bases between. The CDR3 DNA reads as TGTGCCAGCAGCTTATGGGGAGGTGGGGCCAACGTCCTGACTTTC. It is translated as CASSLWGGGANVLTF.

As for this clone: Germline and junction disagree at one end, which may indicate a read error. The chain carries TRBV5-4 and TRBJ2-2; TRBD2 is a possible D gene (6 bases). CDR3 length equals 16 residues. CDR1 and CDR2 (germline): SGHNT, YYREEE (reference sequence). CDR3 residues: CASRLRSGRNTGGLFF. CDR3 nucleotides: TGTGCCAGCCGCCTTCGATCGGGACGTAACACCGGGGGGCTGTTTTTT.